These T cell receptor beta chains were read from a single sample in a study of OX40 agonist ivuxolimab in advanced cancers. Repertoires were generated with immunoSEQ multiplex PCR, while TCRdb's copy carries only in-frame clones and drops some. The sample has tens of thousands of clones; more than 80% are singletons. The specimen was CD4+ or CD8+ T cells sorted from blood, collected in a trial of the OX40 agonist ivuxolimab. Source of these receptors: an adult with an advanced solid tumor such as melanoma, head and neck, liver or kidney cancer. CDR3s leave out the opening cysteine and the closing phenylalanine or tryptophan. Each record gives: V gene, clone size, CDR3 protein. The size of a clone is reported for some rows only, either as once, few or many, or as a class for expanded clones.

V: TRBV5-3; size: NA; CDR3: ASSALQGGLSPLH
V: TRBV27; size: once; CDR3: ASSLQTVSMNTEAF
V: TRBV27; size: NA; CDR3: ASSLFGDEQF
V: TRBV7-8; size: NA; CDR3: ASSFGTGETEAF
V: TRBV27; size: NA; CDR3: ASSFGLAGVYTQY
V: TRBV28; size: once; CDR3: ASSLVGAGYGYT
V: TRBV13; size: NA; CDR3: ASSSLAGPYNEQF
V: TRBV19; size: NA; CDR3: ASSIFVYSNQPQH
V: TRBV2; size: few; CDR3: ASSSQDRGYSPLH
V: TRBV4-3; size: once; CDR3: ASSQGTSGVTDTQY
V: TRBV7-7; size: NA; CDR3: ASSLVWY
V: TRBV9; size: NA; CDR3: ASSATGLGAGNTIY
V: TRBV13; size: NA; CDR3: ASSSARDSNYGYT
V: TRBV29-1; size: NA; CDR3: SVDQNTEAF
V: TRBV30; size: NA; CDR3: AWAPSGANVLT
V: TRBV15; size: NA; CDR3: ATSRSRPDRPNYGYT
V: TRBV19; size: NA; CDR3: ASSIGTGSTDTQY
V: TRBV7-6; size: NA; CDR3: ASSLVGGNNEQF
V: TRBV5-1; size: NA; CDR3: ASSLGQGSYNEQF
V: TRBV11-2; size: NA; CDR3: ASSLIPGPSTDTQY
V: TRBV15; size: NA; CDR3: ATSRVLASNNEQF
V: TRBV7-2; size: NA; CDR3: ASSSPGQQH
V: TRBV27; size: NA; CDR3: ASSTGTASYEQY
V: TRBV6-4; size: NA; CDR3: ASSDSKFEGWTGTSYEQY
V: TRBV19; size: NA; CDR3: ASSGGTSGLQETQY
V: TRBV11-3; size: NA; CDR3: ASSSLDEYTQY
V: TRBV11-2; size: NA; CDR3: ASSAGTGGTGELF
V: TRBV7-2; size: NA; CDR3: ASSYDRVGETQY
V: TRBV27; size: NA; CDR3: ASSLYGGTTSTDTQY
V: TRBV5-6; size: NA; CDR3: ASSPGWGNTEAF
V: TRBV30; size: NA; CDR3: AWSGLGLAGGPDTQY
V: TRBV11-2; size: NA; CDR3: ASSLVLAGANTGELF
V: TRBV20-1; size: NA; CDR3: SASTGIQY
V: TRBV4-1; size: NA; CDR3: ASSQGAGAYEQY
V: TRBV30; size: NA; CDR3: AWTLGRYNEQF
V: TRBV20-1; size: NA; CDR3: SASVGYEQY
V: TRBV28; size: NA; CDR3: ASSLAAGGKIRFGYT
V: TRBV10-2; size: NA; CDR3: ASTQGSDRVIETQY
V: TRBV28; size: NA; CDR3: ASSPGGTDTQY
V: TRBV2; size: NA; CDR3: ASSGQGYEQY
V: TRBV2; size: NA; CDR3: ASSEVVLDRGYT
V: TRBV7-6; size: NA; CDR3: ASSLYPDGGTDTQY
V: TRBV7-6; size: NA; CDR3: ASSSSWTSGGIPSTDTQY
V: TRBV27; size: NA; CDR3: ASSSFSRGRVGTEAF
V: TRBV9; size: NA; CDR3: ASSAVTGGVDYGYT
V: TRBV9; size: NA; CDR3: ASSVNRDFVTGNTIY
V: TRBV27; size: NA; CDR3: ASIPKYGGSADTQY
V: TRBV6-5; size: NA; CDR3: ASSYDSGGANEQF
V: TRBV5-1; size: NA; CDR3: ASSFSIPGGTGTYSNQPQH
V: TRBV15; size: few; CDR3: ATSRGTGSYNEQF
V: TRBV7-2; size: NA; CDR3: ASSSPATASYEQY
V: TRBV9; size: NA; CDR3: ASSVSPQGSYGYT
V: TRBV7-9; size: NA; CDR3: ASSPGAAQY
V: TRBV7-9; size: NA; CDR3: ASSQGQGASYEQY
V: TRBV4-1; size: NA; CDR3: ASSPRGYTEAF
V: TRBV7-2; size: once; CDR3: ASSSRGAQASEGYA
V: TRBV30; size: NA; CDR3: AWSAISPGQGAYNEQF